A single sample gave rise to the 28 T cell receptor beta chains below, sequenced in a study of T cells after yellow fever vaccination. One entry per CDR3 protein, called by TCRdb with MiXCR from the 5' RACE reads. This sample has a few hundred thousand distinct CDR3 sequences, with roughly a sixth found just once. The specimen comprised PBMCs, sampled before the yellow fever booster vaccination. These TCRs come from a man between 18 and 35 years old who received the YFV17D yellow fever vaccine.

This clonotype was seen only a few times. V and J are TRBV9 and TRBJ2-3, with unresolved D. The CDR3 spans 17 residues. Germline-derived CDR1 and CDR2 are SGDLS and YYNGEE. V was shortened by 4 bases and J by 1 base, with 19 bases between the two germline ends. CDR3 in DNA: TGTGCCAGCAGCACCCCCGAAGGGCGGATTCGCACAGATACGCAGTATTTT. Residues: CASSTPEGRIRTDTQYF.

Comment on this clonotype: At one end the junction does not follow the germline gene, possibly because of a read error. This chain links TRBV12-3 or TRBV12-4 with TRBJ1-5; D unclear. CDR3 size: 17 residues. CDR3: CASSYPRARPQDQHQHF. In nucleotides, the CDR3 is TGTGCCAGCAGCTACCCCCGGGCTAGGCCACAAGATCAGCACCAGCATTTT.

The chain links TRBV7-8 to TRBJ2-5; D is unresolved. In germline, CDR1 is SGHVS, CDR2 FQNEAQ. Trimming took off 3 bases at V and 4 bases at J, with 12 bases between the two ends. The length of the CDR3 is 14 residues. In DNA, the CDR3 is TGTGCCAGCAGCTTCCCGCAGACGGGAGAGACCCAGTACTTC. It is translated as CASSFPQTGETQYF.

V usage is TRBV18 and J usage is TRBJ2-7; D unclear. CDR1 KGHSH and CDR2 LQKENI come from the germline V gene. This CDR3 comprises 12 residues. Trimming took off 3 bases at V and 8 bases at J, with 11 bases between the two ends. CDR3 protein: CASSPSIEKQYF. In nucleotides, the CDR3 is TGTGCCAGCTCACCGTCGATTGAGAAGCAGTACTTC.

Worth noting for this clonotype: Without the conserved terminal phenylalanine or tryptophan, this CDR3 likely stems from a read error. No DNA is shown, since the ends of the CDR3 on it are uncertain; the CDR3 is the one TCRdb lists. The chain recombines TRBV7-4 with TRBJ2-4; the table calls TRBD2, which could not be checked here. The CDR3 sequence runs 11 residues, both termini included. Looked up from germline, CDR1 is SGHVT and CDR2 is SQSDAQ. The CDR3 loop reads CASSLAGTLNS.

This clonotype was recorded only once. The chain carries TRBV11-2 and TRBJ2-1, with 9 bases fitting TRBD1. CDR3 length: 13 amino acids. After removal of 7 bases from V and 5 bases from J, the junction contained 3 bases not matched to a gene. Germline values: CDR1 SGHAT, CDR2 FQNNGV. The CDR3 loop reads CASMGQGNNEQFF. Written as DNA, the CDR3 is TGTGCCAGCATGGGACAGGGAAACAATGAGCAGTTCTTC.

This clonotype was counted a few times. The chain recombines TRBV5-4 with TRBJ2-7; a weak D match, TRBD1 (6 bases). The CDR3 has 13 amino acids. Germline CDR1 is SGHNT and CDR2 is YYREEE (reference sequence). Trimming cost V 3 bases and J 5 bases, with 12 bases left between them. The CDR3 region is CASSSGVENEQYV. The DNA of the CDR3 is TGTGCCAGCAGCTCAGGGGTGGAGAACGAGCAGTACGTC.

This clonotype was found a few times. V usage is TRBV12-3 or TRBV12-4 and J usage is TRBJ1-2; D perhaps matches TRBD1 (5 bases). CDR3 size: 12 residues. Trimming took off 5 bases at V and 6 bases at J, with 10 bases between the two ends. The CDR3 DNA reads TGTGCCAGCAGTCGGGGGTCCAATGGCTACACCTTC. It specifies CASSRGSNGYTF.

This clonotype was detected a few times. The chain employs TRBV12-3 or TRBV12-4 and TRBJ1-1; a weak D match, TRBD1 (5 bases). V was clipped by 4 bases and J by 7 bases, with 13 bases between them. The CDR3 extends over 13 amino acids. The CDR3 is CASSSSWTFEAFF. DNA of the CDR3: TGTGCCAGCAGTTCTTCTTGGACATTTGAAGCTTTCTTT.

This chain links TRBV9 with TRBJ2-1; 7 bases line up with TRBD2. The ends lost 0 bases at V and 9 bases at J; junction bases unmatched: 6. This CDR3 spans 14 amino acids. The germline CDR1 and CDR2 sequences are SGDLS and YYNGEE. The DNA for the CDR3 is TGTGCCAGCAGCGTAGGAGGCTGGGGGGGTGAGCAGTTCTTC. Protein sequence: CASSVGGWGGEQFF.

The chain uses TRBV5-6 and TRBJ1-2; D is unclear. CDR1 SGHDT and CDR2 YYEEEE come from the germline V gene. V shed 4 bases and J shed 4 bases, with 5 bases lying between them. The CDR3 length is 11 residues. CDR3 coding DNA: TGTGCCAGCAGCATCGGCTATGGCTACACCTTC. Amino acid sequence: CASSIGYGYTF.

In its sample, this clonotype was seen a few times. J is TRBJ1-5 and V is TRBV6-1, with D maybe TRBD1 (6 bases). Germline values: CDR1 MNHNS, CDR2 SASEGT. The CDR3 sequence is 15 residues long. V lost 1 base and J lost 5, with 12 bases in between. In nucleotides, the CDR3 is TGTGCCAGCAGTGAAGTTAGGGGGGCTCATCAGCCCCAGCATTTT. This codes for CASSEVRGAHQPQHF.

The CDR3 protein is CASSLGGGAQTQYF. In DNA, the CDR3 is TGTGCCAGCAGCTTAGGCGGGGGGGCACAGACCCAGTACTTC. The chain recombines TRBV7-3 with TRBJ2-5; 9 bases fit TRBD2. This CDR3 has 14 residues. CDR1 and CDR2 from the germline V gene are SGHTA and FQGTGA. Unmatched junction bases numbered 4, after V lost 2 bases and J lost 6 bases.

The chain carries TRBV3-1 and TRBJ1-5; D uncertain. The ends were cut back, 1 base at V and 0 bases at J, with 10 bases in the middle. CDR3 length: 16 amino acids. Looked up from germline, CDR1 is LGHDT and CDR2 is YNNKEL (reference sequence). In DNA form, the CDR3 reads TGTGCCAGCAGCCAAGGAACGGTGTATAGCAATCAGCCCCAGCATTTT. Encoded protein: CASSQGTVYSNQPQHF.

This clonotype was recorded a few times. The genes are TRBV5-1 and TRBJ1-1, with D unclear. Trimming removed 5 bases at V and 7 bases at J, with 15 bases between. This CDR3 has 13 amino acids. CDR1 is SGHRS and CDR2 is YFSETQ in the germline V gene. CDR3 protein: CASSLDVTGEAFF. CDR3 DNA: TGCGCCAGCAGTCTAGACGTAACGGGTGAAGCTTTCTTT.

This chain connects TRBV4-1 to TRBJ2-1; 12 bases line up with TRBD2. Germline V gives CDR1 MGHRA, CDR2 YSYEKL. The CDR3 covers 19 residues. V was clipped by 1 base and J by 8 bases; unmatched bases: 15. The CDR3 loop reads CASSQVGASGGARVDEQFF. CDR3 bases: TGCGCCAGCAGCCAAGTAGGGGCTAGCGGGGGGGCCAGGGTAGATGAGCAGTTCTTC.

This chain joins TRBV7-2 and TRBJ2-2; D is unresolved. The CDR3 runs to 13 residues. The germline V gene has CDR1 SGHTA and CDR2 FQGNSA. Between the trimmed V and J ends, which lost 5 bases and 7 bases, there was a span of 11 bases. The CDR3 sequence is CASSRSDGGELFF. The CDR3 coding sequence is TGTGCCAGCAGCCGCAGCGACGGCGGGGAGCTGTTTTTT.

This clonotype was recorded a few times. This sequence joins TRBV4-1 and TRBJ1-1, with a tentative D call TRBD1 (6 bases). Trimming removed 0 bases at V and 5 bases at J, with 13 bases between. Per the germline V gene, CDR1 is MGHRA and CDR2 is YSYEKL. This CDR3 comprises 15 residues. The CDR3 spells CASSQEVGGATEAFF. Here the CDR3 DNA reads TGCGCCAGCAGCCAAGAGGTGGGGGGCGCGACTGAAGCTTTCTTT.

This clonotype turned up a few times. The chain employs TRBV7-3 and TRBJ2-5, with a possible D match to TRBD1 (6 bases). Germline CDR1 reads SGHTA; CDR2 reads FQGTGA. V lost 8 bases to trimming and J lost 2 bases, with 12 bases between them. The CDR3 has 13 residues. CDR3: CASAAGAQETQYF. Here the CDR3 DNA reads TGTGCCAGCGCGGCAGGGGCGCAAGAGACCCAGTACTTC. Supplemented by reference TRBV7-3 and TRBJ2-5, the full variable domain reads GAGVSQTPSNKVTEKGKYVELRCDPISGHTALYWYRQSLGQGPEFLIYFQGTGAADDSGLPNDRFFAVRPEGSVSTLKIQRTERGDSAVYLCASAAGAQETQYFGPGTRLLVL.

This clonotype showed up just a few times. The chain recombines TRBV20-1 with TRBJ2-2; 12 bases are a match to TRBD2. The CDR3 is 16 residues long. Germline CDR1 DFQATT, CDR2 SNEGSKA (reference sequence). After removal of 1 base from V and 6 bases from J, the junction contained 6 bases not matched to a gene. The CDR3 nucleotides read TGCAGTGCTAGAGTCGCTAGCGGGGGGGCCTCCGGGGAGCTGTTTTTT. Translation: CSARVASGGASGELFF.

This sequence joins TRBV5-1 and TRBJ1-1; TRBD1 aligns across 9 bases. From germline, CDR1 is SGHRS and CDR2 YFSETQ. Trimming at V came to 2 bases and at J to 4 bases, leaving 6 bases not matched to a gene. This CDR3 spans 15 amino acids. Here the CDR3 reads CASSLVSTGGTEAFF. The CDR3 coding sequence is TGCGCCAGCAGCTTAGTTTCGACAGGGGGCACTGAAGCTTTCTTT.

The chain employs TRBV20-1 and TRBJ2-3; D gene uncertain. The CDR3 runs to 13 residues. Trimming shortened V by 1 base and J by 0 bases, and 5 bases separated the two germline ends. Germline CDR1 reads DFQATT; CDR2 reads SNEGSKA (reference sequence). The CDR3 region has the DNA TGCAGTGCTAGAGTCGGGAGCACAGATACGCAGTATTTT. Amino acid sequence: CSARVGSTDTQYF.

This clonotype was observed a handful of times. The chain carries TRBV7-9 and TRBJ1-6; tentative D call: TRBD1 (6 bases). Germline loops: CDR1 SEHNR, CDR2 FQNEAQ (reference sequence). The CDR3 is made up of 14 amino acids. Deletions cut 1 base from V and 9 bases from J, with 10 bases between. As DNA, the CDR3 is TGTGCCAGCAGCTTAGTGGGGGGCAGTTCACCCCTCCACTTT. Amino acids: CASSLVGGSSPLHF.

The chain employs TRBV9 and TRBJ2-1; D ambiguous. This CDR3 is 15 amino acids long. CDR1 is SGDLS and CDR2 is YYNGEE in the germline V gene. V was pared by 1 base and J by 2 bases, with 10 bases between. The CDR3 coding sequence is TGTGCCAGCAGCGTAAGTAGTGGTACCTACAATGAGCAGTTCTTC. It specifies CASSVSSGTYNEQFF.

The rearrangement joins TRBV20-1 to TRBJ2-3; D possibly matches TRBD1 or TRBD2 (6 bases each). Trimming took off 6 bases at V and 5 bases at J, with 21 bases between the two ends. This CDR3 contains 15 residues. Germline V gene lookup returns CDR1 DFQATT and CDR2 SNEGSKA (reference sequence). This chain's CDR3 is CSAIDPGGARDTQYF. The CDR3 coding sequence is TGCAGTGCAATCGACCCCGGGGGCGCCAGAGATACGCAGTATTTT.

This clonotype has just a few counts. The chain is built from TRBV7-2 and TRBJ1-2, with a weak D call TRBD1 (5 bases). Looked up from germline, CDR1 is SGHTA and CDR2 is FQGNSA. V dropped 8 bases and J dropped 6 bases, with 22 bases sitting between them. There are 15 residues in the CDR3. The DNA of the CDR3 is TGTGCCAGCCTTCCCGGGGCAGCCGAGCTGAATGGCTACACCTTC. Translating gives CASLPGAAELNGYTF.

Only a few counts were recorded for this clonotype. The genes are TRBV6-2 or TRBV6-3 and TRBJ1-2; D not resolved. Trimming removed 3 bases at V and 6 bases at J, with 17 bases between. There are 15 residues in the CDR3. Germline V gene data show CDR1 as MNHEY and CDR2 as SVGEGT. The CDR3: CASSYWETLENGYTF. CDR3 sequence (DNA): TGTGCCAGCAGTTATTGGGAGACACTCGAGAATGGCTACACCTTC.

This chain connects TRBV7-6 to TRBJ2-7, with 10 bases identical to TRBD1. The CDR3 consists of 19 residues. J gave up 1 base and V 5 bases, and 17 bases lay outside the gene matches. The germline CDR1 and CDR2 sequences are SGHVS and FNYEAQ. CDR3 residues: CASSPYVEWDRGMSYEQYF. The CDR3 bases are TGTGCCAGCAGCCCCTACGTTGAGTGGGACAGGGGAATGTCCTACGAGCAGTACTTC.